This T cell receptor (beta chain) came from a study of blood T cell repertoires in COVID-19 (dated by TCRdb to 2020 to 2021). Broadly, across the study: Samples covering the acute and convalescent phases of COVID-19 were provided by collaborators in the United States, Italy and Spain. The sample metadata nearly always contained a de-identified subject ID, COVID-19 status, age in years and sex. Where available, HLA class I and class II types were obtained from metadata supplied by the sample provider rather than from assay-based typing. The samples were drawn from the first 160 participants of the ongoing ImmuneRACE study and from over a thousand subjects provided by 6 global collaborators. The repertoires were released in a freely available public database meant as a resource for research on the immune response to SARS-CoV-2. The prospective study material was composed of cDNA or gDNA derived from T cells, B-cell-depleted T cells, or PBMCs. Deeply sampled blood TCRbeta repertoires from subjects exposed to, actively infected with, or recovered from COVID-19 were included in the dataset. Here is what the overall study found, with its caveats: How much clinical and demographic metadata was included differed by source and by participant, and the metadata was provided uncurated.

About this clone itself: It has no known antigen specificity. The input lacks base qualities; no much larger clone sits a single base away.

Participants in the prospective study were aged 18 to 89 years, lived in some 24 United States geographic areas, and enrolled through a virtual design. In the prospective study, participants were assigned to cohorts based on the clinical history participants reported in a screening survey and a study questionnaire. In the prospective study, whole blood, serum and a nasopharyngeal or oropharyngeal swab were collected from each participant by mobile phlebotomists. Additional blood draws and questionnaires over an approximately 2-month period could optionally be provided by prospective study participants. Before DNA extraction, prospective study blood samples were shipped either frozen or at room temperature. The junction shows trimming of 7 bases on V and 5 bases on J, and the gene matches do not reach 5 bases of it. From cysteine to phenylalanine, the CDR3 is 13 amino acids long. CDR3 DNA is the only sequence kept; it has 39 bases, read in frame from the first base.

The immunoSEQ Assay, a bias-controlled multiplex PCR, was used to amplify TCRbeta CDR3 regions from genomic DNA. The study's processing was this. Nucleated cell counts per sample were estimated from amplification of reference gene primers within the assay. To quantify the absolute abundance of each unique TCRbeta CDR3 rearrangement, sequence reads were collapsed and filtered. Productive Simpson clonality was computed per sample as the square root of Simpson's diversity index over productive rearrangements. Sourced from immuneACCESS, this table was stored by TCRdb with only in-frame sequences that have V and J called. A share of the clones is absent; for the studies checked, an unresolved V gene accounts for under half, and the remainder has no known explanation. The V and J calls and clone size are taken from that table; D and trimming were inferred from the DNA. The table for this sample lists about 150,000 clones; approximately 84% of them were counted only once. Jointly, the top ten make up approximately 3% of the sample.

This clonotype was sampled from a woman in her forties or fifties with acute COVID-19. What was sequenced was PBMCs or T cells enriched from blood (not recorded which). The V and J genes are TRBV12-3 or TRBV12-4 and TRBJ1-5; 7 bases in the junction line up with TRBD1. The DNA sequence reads TGTGCCAGCACCGGAGGGACAGATCAGCCCCAGCATTTT. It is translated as CASTGGTDQPQHF.